The following is a T cell receptor beta chain sequence with its context. This specimen belongs to a study of blood T cell repertoires in COVID-19. The CDR3 loop spans 14 amino acids. CDR1 MNHEY and CDR2 SVGEGT come from the germline V gene. V was cut by 2 bases and J by 7 bases, with 12 bases left in between. Repertoires were generated with immunoSEQ multiplex PCR, while TCRdb's copy carries only in-frame clones and drops some. In the table there are some 250,000 clones, around nine tenths of which are singletons. This receptor was obtained from a man aged 25-40 years with active or convalescent COVID-19. The sequencing input was peripheral blood. The rearrangement joins TRBV6-2 or TRBV6-3 to TRBJ1-5; D perhaps matches TRBD1 (6 bases). This CDR3 reads CASSYVNQGQPQHF. The DNA of the CDR3 is TGTGCCAGCAGTTACGTAAACCAGGGGCAGCCCCAGCATTTT.